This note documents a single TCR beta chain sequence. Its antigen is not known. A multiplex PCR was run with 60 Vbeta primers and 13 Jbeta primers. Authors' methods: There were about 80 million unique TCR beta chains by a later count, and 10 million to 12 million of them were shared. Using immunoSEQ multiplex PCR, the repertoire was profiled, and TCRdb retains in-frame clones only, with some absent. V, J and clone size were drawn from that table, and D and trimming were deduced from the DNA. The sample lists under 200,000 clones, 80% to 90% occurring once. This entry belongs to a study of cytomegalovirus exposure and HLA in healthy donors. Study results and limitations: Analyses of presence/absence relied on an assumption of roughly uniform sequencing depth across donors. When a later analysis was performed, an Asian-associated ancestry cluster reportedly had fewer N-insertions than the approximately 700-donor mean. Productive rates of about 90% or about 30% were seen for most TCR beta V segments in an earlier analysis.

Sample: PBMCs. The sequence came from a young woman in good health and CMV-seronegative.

Written as DNA, the CDR3 is TGCGCCAGCAGCTTAAAGGGGACAGGGGGCTACAATGAGCAGTTCTTC. This codes for CASSLKGTGGYNEQFF. This chain uses TRBV5-1 with TRBJ2-1, with 11 bases aligning to TRBD1. Germline trimming cut 2 bases from V and 3 bases from J; bases unmatched to any gene: 4. Per germline, CDR1 SGHRS and CDR2 YFSETQ. This CDR3 is built from 16 residues. The complete variable domain, with remaining parts taken from reference TRBV5-1 and TRBJ2-1, reads KAGVTQTPRYLIKTRGQQVTLSCSPISGHRSVSWYQQTPGQGLQFLFEYFSETQRNKGNFPGRFSGRQFSNSRSEMNVSTLELGDSALYLCASSLKGTGGYNEQFFGPGTRLTVL.